Each of the 30 T cell receptor beta chains below was sequenced from the same sample in a study of blood T cell repertoires in COVID-19. Generated by immunoSEQ multiplex PCR, the TCRdb table keeps only in-frame clones and is missing some. The sample holds about 97,000 clones, 87% seen once. Sequenced: peripheral blood. The receptors originated from a woman between 50 and 59 years old with COVID-19, enrolled during active disease.

This chain uses TRBV7-2 with TRBJ1-2, with 8 positions matching TRBD1. V shed 4 bases and J 3 bases; nucleotides not matched to a gene: 7. Germline CDR1 is SGHTA and CDR2 is FQGNSA. The length of the CDR3 is 15 residues. This CDR3 is CASSSLTGGYYGYTF. The CDR3 DNA sequence: TGTGCCAGCAGCTCCCTCACAGGGGGTTACTATGGCTACACCTTC.

In its sample, this clone was seen once. This chain uses TRBV7-9 with TRBJ2-1; the D gene is possibly TRBD2 (7 bases). The CDR3 runs to 16 residues. Germline V gene data show CDR1 as SEHNR and CDR2 as FQNEAQ (reference sequence). V was clipped by 5 bases and J by 3 bases, with 17 bases between them. DNA for the CDR3: TGTGCCAGCAGCCCGCGGGCGGGGGACAACTACAATGAGCAGTTCTTC. It is translated as CASSPRAGDNYNEQFF.

The J gene is TRBJ1-2, the V gene TRBV27; 7 nucleotides line up with TRBD1. Germline CDR1 MNHEY, CDR2 SMNVEV (reference sequence). The CDR3 extends over 13 amino acids. J was trimmed by 8 bases and V by 8 bases; bases with no gene match: 11. DNA of the CDR3: TGTGCCAGCGGAGAGACAGGGAAAGGCGGCTACACCTTC. Translation: CASGETGKGGYTF.

The J gene is TRBJ2-2, the V gene TRBV5-1, with D maybe TRBD1 (6 bases). Per germline, CDR1 SGHRS and CDR2 YFSETQ. The ends were cut back, 2 bases at V and 4 bases at J, with 21 bases in the middle. The CDR3 loop spans 18 amino acids. This CDR3 is CASSFDLETGFSTGELFF. CDR3 nucleotides: TGCGCCAGCAGCTTTGACCTGGAAACAGGGTTTAGCACCGGGGAGCTGTTTTTT.

The CDR3 nucleotides read TGTGCCAGCAGCCTCAGCGGGTTGGAGACCCAGTACTTC. Amino acid sequence: CASSLSGLETQYF. The rearrangement links TRBV5-6 to TRBJ2-5; TRBD2 might be the D (6 bases). The V gene's germline CDR1 is SGHDT and CDR2 YYEEEE. This CDR3 is 13 amino acids long. V dropped 4 bases and J dropped 5 bases, with 12 bases sitting between them.

The CDR3 here is CASGRSSYNSPLHF. CDR3 nucleotides: TGTGCCAGCGGGAGGAGCTCCTATAATTCACCCCTCCACTTT. The chain combines TRBV6-5 with TRBJ1-6; D is ambiguous. The CDR3 is made up of 14 amino acids. V lost 8 bases to trimming and J lost 0 bases, with 8 bases between them. Germline CDR1 and CDR2: MNHEY and SVGAGI.

V is TRBV19 and J is TRBJ2-7; TRBD2 agrees at 10 bases. There are 17 residues in the CDR3. Germline loops: CDR1 LNHDA, CDR2 SQIVND (reference sequence). The V and J ends lost 2 bases and 3 bases, in that order; junction bases with no gene match: 10. CDR3 nucleotide sequence: TGTGCCAGTAGTATAAGGGGTAGCGGGGGGACCCTCTACGAGCAGTACTTC. Its protein product is CASSIRGSGGTLYEQYF.

The chain carries TRBV12-3 or TRBV12-4 and TRBJ1-1; the D is unclear. V dropped 7 bases and J dropped 7 bases, with 16 bases sitting between them. The CDR3 is 13 amino acids. Written as DNA, the CDR3 is TGTGCCAGCAACCCTGGGTCGGGTAGTGAAGCTTTCTTT. Its translation: CASNPGSGSEAFF.

The chain employs TRBV10-1 and TRBJ2-3, with D hard to call. The CDR3 runs 16 residues. Germline loops: CDR1 WNHNN, CDR2 SYGVQD (reference sequence). V was clipped by 0 bases and J by 1 base, with 11 bases between them. The CDR3 region is CASSESPGSGTDTQYF. CDR3 in DNA: TGCGCCAGCAGTGAGTCCCCCGGTTCTGGCACAGATACGCAGTATTTT.

In its sample, this clone was seen a few times. V and J are TRBV6-5 and TRBJ1-5; 8 nucleotides agree with TRBD1. The CDR3 covers 13 residues. After removal of 6 bases from V and 6 bases from J, the junction contained 4 bases not matched to a gene. CDR1 MNHEY and CDR2 SVGAGI come from the germline V gene. The DNA of the CDR3 is TGTGCCAGCAGCCGGACAGGGCTTCAGCCCCAGCATTTT. Residues: CASSRTGLQPQHF.

This chain uses TRBV19 with TRBJ1-5, with a tentative D call TRBD1 (6 bases). The CDR3 contains 14 residues. Germline V CDR1 and CDR2: LNHDA, SQIVND (reference sequence). V was clipped by 4 bases and J by 4 bases, with 11 bases between them. The CDR3 loop reads CASSNRELNQPQHF. The CDR3, as DNA: TGTGCCAGTAGTAACAGGGAGTTGAATCAGCCCCAGCATTTT.

This chain connects TRBV10-3 to TRBJ1-5; the D gene is possibly TRBD1 (5 bases). Germline CDR1 ENHRY, CDR2 SYGVKD. This CDR3 has 15 amino acids. Between the trimmed V and J ends, which lost 3 bases and 7 bases, there was a span of 16 bases. CDR3 region: CAISDLAGLGQPQHF. The CDR3 bases are TGTGCCATCAGTGATTTGGCAGGGCTCGGGCAGCCCCAGCATTTT.

The chain has TRBV2 and TRBJ1-2; 8 positions match TRBD1. With V trimmed by 2 bases and J by 3 bases, 5 bases remained unmatched. Germline V gives CDR1 SNHLY, CDR2 FYNNEI. The CDR3 contains 15 residues. The CDR3 reads CASSEWTGLDYGYTF. The DNA for the CDR3 is TGTGCCAGCAGTGAATGGACAGGGCTTGACTATGGCTACACCTTC.

The rearrangement uses TRBV18 and TRBJ1-2; possible D gene TRBD1, 6 bases. The CDR3 is made up of 14 amino acids. Germline assignment: CDR1 KGHSH and CDR2 LQKENI. Trimming cost V 4 bases and J 4 bases, with 13 bases left between them. CDR3 in DNA: TGTGCCAGCTCACTCGGACAGATTCTCTATGGCTACACCTTC. Its protein is CASSLGQILYGYTF. Variable domain in full (rest from reference TRBV18 and TRBJ1-2): NAGVMQNPRHLVRRRGQEARLRCSPMKGHSHVYWYRQLPEEGLKFMVYLQKENIIDESGMPKERFSAEFPKEGPSILRIQQVVRGDSAAYFCASSLGQILYGYTFGSGTRLTVV.

The rearrangement links TRBV19 to TRBJ1-4, with TRBD1 matching 7 bases. The CDR3 totals 13 residues. Germline values: CDR1 LNHDA, CDR2 SQIVND (reference sequence). V gave up 6 bases and J gave up 8 bases; unmatched junction bases: 6. The CDR3 is CASSPGQQEKLFF. The CDR3, as DNA: TGTGCCAGTAGCCCGGGACAGCAAGAAAAACTGTTTTTT.

This chain uses TRBV6-5 with TRBJ1-5; D possibly corresponds to TRBD1 (6 bases). This CDR3 region has 13 residues. V shed 6 bases and J shed 4 bases, with 10 bases lying between them. Germline values: CDR1 MNHEY, CDR2 SVGAGI. This CDR3 is CASSLTGNQPQHF. CDR3 coding DNA: TGTGCCAGCAGCTTGACAGGAAATCAGCCCCAGCATTTT.

The V and J genes are TRBV4-1 and TRBJ1-1, with 11 bases matching TRBD1. V was clipped by 4 bases and J by 0 bases; unmatched bases: 7. Germline CDR1 reads MGHRA; CDR2 reads YSYEKL. The CDR3 loop spans 17 amino acids. The CDR3 protein is CASSRLRTGGMNTEAFF. CDR3 bases: TGCGCCAGCAGCCGCCTCAGGACAGGGGGCATGAACACTGAAGCTTTCTTT.

The chain links TRBV7-9 to TRBJ2-1; the match to TRBD2 covers 8 bases. V shed 2 bases and J 2 bases; nucleotides not matched to a gene: 8. CDR1 is SEHNR, CDR2 FQNEAQ, per germline (reference sequence). The CDR3 length is 17 residues. The CDR3 spells CASSLKHSGGPYNEQFF. The CDR3 region has the DNA TGTGCCAGCAGCTTAAAGCACAGCGGGGGACCCTACAATGAGCAGTTCTTC.

The gene calls are TRBV19 and TRBJ2-5; 7 positions agree with TRBD1. CDR3 length equals 14 residues. The ends lost 3 bases at V and 2 bases at J; junction bases unmatched: 3. Germline V gives CDR1 LNHDA, CDR2 SQIVND (reference sequence). The CDR3 loop is CASSISGGQETQYF. CDR3 in DNA: TGTGCCAGTAGTATTTCAGGGGGTCAAGAGACCCAGTACTTC.

The chain uses TRBV7-3 and TRBJ2-7; no definite D call. Germline CDR1 and CDR2: SGHTA and FQGTGA. CDR3 size: 13 residues. V lost 3 bases and J lost 6, with 12 bases in between. CDR3 region: CASSFGSGFEQYF. The CDR3 nucleotides read TGTGCCAGCAGCTTTGGTTCCGGGTTCGAGCAGTACTTC.

The chain couples TRBV6-5 to TRBJ1-2; D unclear. Trimming pared 3 bases from V and 4 bases from J, leaving 12 bases between. This CDR3 region has 14 residues. Germline V gives CDR1 MNHEY, CDR2 SVGAGI. The CDR3 DNA is TGTGCCAGCAGTTATCTTGGCGCAGGCTATGGCTACACCTTC. Its protein is CASSYLGAGYGYTF.

V and J are TRBV2 and TRBJ1-3; D not resolved. CDR1 is SNHLY and CDR2 is FYNNEI in the germline V gene. Trimming stripped 10 bases from V and 3 bases from J, with 19 bases between. CDR3 length: 15 amino acids. This chain's CDR3 is CATQPVREGGNTIYF. CDR3 DNA sequence: TGTGCCACCCAACCCGTGAGGGAAGGTGGAAACACCATATATTTT.

The chain carries TRBV6-5 and TRBJ1-2; TRBD1 agrees at 9 bases. This CDR3 has 15 amino acids. Germline CDR1 is MNHEY and CDR2 is SVGAGI. V was clipped by 0 bases and J by 2 bases; unmatched bases: 1. CDR3 residues: CASSYSTGGNYGYTF. In nucleotides, the CDR3 is TGTGCCAGCAGTTACTCAACAGGGGGCAACTATGGCTACACCTTC.

CDR3 sequence: CAWTKHLNTEAFF. The CDR3 DNA is TGTGCCTGGACTAAGCATTTGAACACTGAAGCTTTCTTT. The chain is built from TRBV30 and TRBJ1-1; D is undetermined. The V and J ends lost 4 bases and 0 bases respectively, with 9 bases between them. Germline CDR1 and CDR2: GTSNPN and SVGIG (reference sequence). The CDR3 is made up of 13 amino acids.

The V gene is TRBV7-3, the J gene TRBJ1-2, with a tentative D call TRBD1 (5 bases). The CDR3 length is 15 residues. V was clipped by 5 bases and J by 2 bases, with 15 bases between them. Germline values: CDR1 SGHTA, CDR2 FQGTGA. CDR3 in DNA: TGTGCCAGCAGCCCAGATGTGACAGACAACTATGGCTACACCTTC. Translation: CASSPDVTDNYGYTF. Based on the CDR3 plus reference TRBV7-3 and TRBJ1-2, the full variable domain is GAGVSQTPSNKVTEKGKYVELRCDPISGHTALYWYRQSLGQGPEFLIYFQGTGAADDSGLPNDRFFAVRPEGSVSTLKIQRTERGDSAVYLCASSPDVTDNYGYTFGSGTRLTVV.

The rearrangement joins TRBV20-1 to TRBJ1-2; the D gene is possibly TRBD1 (5 bases). This CDR3 has 11 amino acids. V was trimmed by 5 bases and J by 6 bases, leaving 10 bases between them. Germline V gene sequence: CDR1 DFQATT, CDR2 SNEGSKA (reference sequence). The CDR3 bases are TGCAGTGCTGTCCCAGGGAATGGCTACACCTTC. Its protein product is CSAVPGNGYTF.

V and J are TRBV5-1 and TRBJ2-2; no clear D. V lost 0 bases and J 4 bases, leaving 10 bases between the germline ends. The CDR3 contains 15 residues. The germline V gene encodes CDR1 SGHRS and CDR2 YFSETQ. The CDR3 here is CASSLADGSTGELFF. The DNA of the CDR3 is TGCGCCAGCAGCTTGGCCGATGGCAGCACCGGGGAGCTGTTTTTT. The full variable domain, rest sourced from reference TRBV5-1 and TRBJ2-2, is KAGVTQTPRYLIKTRGQQVTLSCSPISGHRSVSWYQQTPGQGLQFLFEYFSETQRNKGNFPGRFSGRQFSNSRSEMNVSTLELGDSALYLCASSLADGSTGELFFGEGSRLTVL.

This clone has just one count. The V and J genes are TRBV1 and TRBJ1-1; the table's D call, TRBD1, has no DNA check behind it. TRBV1 is classified as a pseudogene. CDR3 length: 15 amino acids. CDR3 loop: CTSSQEGDRGTEAFF. For the CDR3, the DNA is TGCACCAGCAGCCAAGAAGGGGACAGGGGAACTGAAGCTTTCTTT.

This clone occurred once. The J gene is TRBJ1-6, the V gene TRBV7-9, with TRBD1 matching over 8 bases. Germline V gene data show CDR1 as SEHNR and CDR2 as FQNEAQ (reference sequence). With V trimmed by 5 bases and J by 9 bases, 12 bases remained unmatched. The CDR3 length is 16 residues. Here the CDR3 DNA reads TGTGCCAGCAGCCAACCCCCGGGACAGGACTTTTCACCCCTCCACTTT. Its translation: CASSQPPGQDFSPLHF.

The chain links TRBV11-2 to TRBJ1-5, with a tentative D call TRBD1 (5 bases). With 1 base removed from V and 6 bases from J, the gap between germline ends came to 10 bases. This CDR3 comprises 14 residues. Germline V lookup: CDR1 SGHAT, CDR2 FQNNGV. For the CDR3, the DNA is TGTGCCAGCAGCTTAGGCAGGGTCGGTCAGCCCCAGCATTTT. Its translation is CASSLGRVGQPQHF.